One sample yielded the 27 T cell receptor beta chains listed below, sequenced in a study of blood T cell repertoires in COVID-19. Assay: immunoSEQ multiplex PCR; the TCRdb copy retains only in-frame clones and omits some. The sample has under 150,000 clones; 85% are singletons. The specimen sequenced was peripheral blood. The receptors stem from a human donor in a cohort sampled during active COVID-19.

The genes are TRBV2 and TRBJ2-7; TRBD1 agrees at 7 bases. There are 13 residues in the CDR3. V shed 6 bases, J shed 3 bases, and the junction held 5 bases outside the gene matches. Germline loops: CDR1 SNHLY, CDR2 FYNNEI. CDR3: CASRRDSGYEQYF. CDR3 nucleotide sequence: TGTGCCAGCAGGAGGGACAGCGGCTACGAGCAGTACTTC.

For the CDR3, the DNA is TGCGCCAGCAGCCCCGGGACAGGGAGGATCCAAGAGACCCAGTACTTC. Translation gives CASSPGTGRIQETQYF. The chain has TRBV5-1 and TRBJ2-5; 9 bases are a match to TRBD1. The J segment lost 1 base and the V segment lost 4 bases, leaving 8 bases of the junction unmatched. Germline V lookup: CDR1 SGHRS, CDR2 YFSETQ. The CDR3 spans 16 residues.

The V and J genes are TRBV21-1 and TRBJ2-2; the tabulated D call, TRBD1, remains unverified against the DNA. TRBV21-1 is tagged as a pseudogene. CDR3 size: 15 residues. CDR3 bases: TGTGCCAGCAGCAACGGTCAGGCAAACACCGGGGAGCTGTTTTTT. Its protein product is CASSNGQANTGELFF.

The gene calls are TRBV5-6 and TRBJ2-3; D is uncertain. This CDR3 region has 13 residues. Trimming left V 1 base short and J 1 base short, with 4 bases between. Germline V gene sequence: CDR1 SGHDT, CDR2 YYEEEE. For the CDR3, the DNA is TGTGCCAGCAGCTTGCGGGGCACAGATACGCAGTATTTT. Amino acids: CASSLRGTDTQYF.

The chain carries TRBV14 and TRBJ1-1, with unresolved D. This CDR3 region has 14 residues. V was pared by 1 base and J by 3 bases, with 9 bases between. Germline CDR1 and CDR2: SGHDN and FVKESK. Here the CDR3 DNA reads TGTGCCAGCAGCCAAGTTTGGGAGTACACTGAAGCTTTCTTT. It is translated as CASSQVWEYTEAFF.

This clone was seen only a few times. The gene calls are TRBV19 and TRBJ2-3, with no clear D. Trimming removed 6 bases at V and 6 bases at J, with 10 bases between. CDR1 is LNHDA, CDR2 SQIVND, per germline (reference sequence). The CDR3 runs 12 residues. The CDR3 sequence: CASRVAGDTQYF. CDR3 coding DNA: TGTGCCAGTAGAGTAGCCGGGGATACGCAGTATTTT. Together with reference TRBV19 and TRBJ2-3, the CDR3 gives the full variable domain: DGGITQSPKYLFRKEGQNVTLSCEQNLNHDAMYWYRQDPGQGLRLIYYSQIVNDFQKGDIAEGYSVSREKKESFPLTVTSAQKNPTAFYLCASRVAGDTQYFGPGTRLTVL.

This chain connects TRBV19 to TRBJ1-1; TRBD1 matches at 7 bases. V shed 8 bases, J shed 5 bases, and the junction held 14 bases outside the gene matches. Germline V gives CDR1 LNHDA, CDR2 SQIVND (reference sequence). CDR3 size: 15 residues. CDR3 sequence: CASGLTGRFWTEAFF. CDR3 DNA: TGTGCCAGTGGGTTGACAGGGCGATTTTGGACTGAAGCTTTCTTT.

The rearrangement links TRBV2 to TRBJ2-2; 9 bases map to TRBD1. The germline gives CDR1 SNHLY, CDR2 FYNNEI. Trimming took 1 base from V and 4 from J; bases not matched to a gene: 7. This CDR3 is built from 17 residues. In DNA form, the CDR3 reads TGTGCCAGCAGTGAAGGGCGGACAGGGGCTGGCACCGGGGAGCTGTTTTTT. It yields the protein CASSEGRTGAGTGELFF.

The CDR3 protein is CASVSNRVADTQYF. CDR3 nucleotides: TGTGCCAGCGTGTCAAACAGGGTTGCAGATACGCAGTATTTT. This chain joins TRBV7-2 and TRBJ2-3, with D possibly matching TRBD1 (6 bases). Trimming cost V 8 bases and J 4 bases, with 16 bases left between them. The CDR3 runs to 14 residues. Per germline, CDR1 SGHTA and CDR2 FQGNSA.

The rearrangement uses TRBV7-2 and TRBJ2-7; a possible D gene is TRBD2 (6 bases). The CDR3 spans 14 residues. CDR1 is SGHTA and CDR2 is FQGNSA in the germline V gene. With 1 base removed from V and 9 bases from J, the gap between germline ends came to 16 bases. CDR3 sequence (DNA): TGTGCCAGCAGCTTAGGGGGGGTGGGCTTTCGGCAGTACGTC. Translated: CASSLGGVGFRQYV.

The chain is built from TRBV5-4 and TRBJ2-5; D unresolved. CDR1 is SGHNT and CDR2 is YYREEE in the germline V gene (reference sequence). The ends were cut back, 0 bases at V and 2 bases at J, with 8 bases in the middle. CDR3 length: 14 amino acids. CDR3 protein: CASSLGQAQETQYF. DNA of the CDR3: TGTGCCAGCAGCTTGGGGCAGGCTCAAGAGACCCAGTACTTC.

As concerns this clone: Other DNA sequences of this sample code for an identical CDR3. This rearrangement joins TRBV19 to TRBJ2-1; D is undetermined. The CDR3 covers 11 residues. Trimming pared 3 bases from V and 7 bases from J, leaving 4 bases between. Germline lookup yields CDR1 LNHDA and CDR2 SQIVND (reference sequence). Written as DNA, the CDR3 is TGTGCCAGTAGTATTTCTAATGAGCAGTTCTTC. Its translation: CASSISNEQFF.

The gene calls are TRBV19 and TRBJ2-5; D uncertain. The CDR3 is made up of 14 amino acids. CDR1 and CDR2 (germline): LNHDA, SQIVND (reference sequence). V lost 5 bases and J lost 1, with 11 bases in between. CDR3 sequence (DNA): TGTGCCAGTAGTTTCCGGTCGGGCCAAGAGACCCAGTACTTC. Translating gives CASSFRSGQETQYF.

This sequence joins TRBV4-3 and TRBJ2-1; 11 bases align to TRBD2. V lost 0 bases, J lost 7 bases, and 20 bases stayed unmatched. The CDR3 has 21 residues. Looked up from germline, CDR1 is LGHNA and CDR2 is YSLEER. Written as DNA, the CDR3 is TGCGCCAGCAGCCAAGATCTAGTACGAACCTTAGCGGGAGGGCCGCGAAATGAGCAGTTCTTC. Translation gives CASSQDLVRTLAGGPRNEQFF.

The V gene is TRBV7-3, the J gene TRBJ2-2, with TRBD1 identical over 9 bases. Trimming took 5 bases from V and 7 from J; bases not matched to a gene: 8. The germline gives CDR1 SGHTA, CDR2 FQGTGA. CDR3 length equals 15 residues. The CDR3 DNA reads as TGTGCCAGCAGCAAAAACAGGGGGCTGGGCGGGGAGCTGTTTTTT. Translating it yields CASSKNRGLGGELFF.

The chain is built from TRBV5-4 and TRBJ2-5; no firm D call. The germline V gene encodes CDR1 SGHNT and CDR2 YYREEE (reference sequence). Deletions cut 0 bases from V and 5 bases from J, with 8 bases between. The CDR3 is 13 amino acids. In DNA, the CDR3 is TGTGCCAGCAGCTTGGAGACTCGGGAGACCCAGTACTTC. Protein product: CASSLETRETQYF.

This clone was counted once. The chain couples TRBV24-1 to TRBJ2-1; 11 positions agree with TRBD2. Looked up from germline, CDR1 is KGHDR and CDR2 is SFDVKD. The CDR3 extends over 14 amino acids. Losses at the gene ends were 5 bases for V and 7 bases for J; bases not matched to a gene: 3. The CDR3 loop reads CATSASGGSNEQFF. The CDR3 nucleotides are TGTGCCACCAGTGCTAGCGGGGGGTCGAATGAGCAGTTCTTC.

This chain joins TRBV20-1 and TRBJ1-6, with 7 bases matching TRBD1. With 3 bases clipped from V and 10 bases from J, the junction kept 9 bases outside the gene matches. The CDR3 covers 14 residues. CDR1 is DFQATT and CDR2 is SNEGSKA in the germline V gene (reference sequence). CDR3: CSASRTGGSSPLHF. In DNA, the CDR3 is TGCAGTGCTAGTAGGACAGGCGGTAGCTCACCCCTCCACTTT.

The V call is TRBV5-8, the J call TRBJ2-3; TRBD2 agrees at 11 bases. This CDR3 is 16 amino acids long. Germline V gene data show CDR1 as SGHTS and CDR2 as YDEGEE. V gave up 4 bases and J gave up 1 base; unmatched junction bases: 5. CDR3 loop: CASSPGLADGTDTQYF. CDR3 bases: TGTGCCAGCAGCCCGGGACTAGCGGACGGCACAGATACGCAGTATTTT.

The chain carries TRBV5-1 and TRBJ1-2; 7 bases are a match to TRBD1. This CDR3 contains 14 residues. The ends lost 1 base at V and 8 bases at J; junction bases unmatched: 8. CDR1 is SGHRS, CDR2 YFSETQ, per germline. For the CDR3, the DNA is TGCGCCAGCAGCTTGTCCACAGGGGCGGGCGGCTACACCTTC. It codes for CASSLSTGAGGYTF. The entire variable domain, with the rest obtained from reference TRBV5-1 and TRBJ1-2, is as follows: KAGVTQTPRYLIKTRGQQVTLSCSPISGHRSVSWYQQTPGQGLQFLFEYFSETQRNKGNFPGRFSGRQFSNSRSEMNVSTLELGDSALYLCASSLSTGAGGYTFGSGTRLTVV.

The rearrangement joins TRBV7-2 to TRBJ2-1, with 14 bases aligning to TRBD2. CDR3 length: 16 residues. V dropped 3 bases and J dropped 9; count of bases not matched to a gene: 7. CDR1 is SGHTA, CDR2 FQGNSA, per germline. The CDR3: CASSFGLAGGRGEQFF. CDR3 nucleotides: TGTGCCAGCAGCTTCGGACTAGCGGGGGGACGAGGTGAGCAGTTCTTC.

CDR3: CASRPLVSSYNEQFF. The DNA for the CDR3 is TGTGCCAGCAGACCCCTCGTGAGCTCCTACAATGAGCAGTTCTTC. The chain recombines TRBV6-5 with TRBJ2-1; D not certain. CDR1 is MNHEY, CDR2 SVGAGI, per germline. The germline V and J ends were trimmed by 6 bases and 0 bases, with 12 bases remaining between them. The CDR3 is made up of 15 amino acids.

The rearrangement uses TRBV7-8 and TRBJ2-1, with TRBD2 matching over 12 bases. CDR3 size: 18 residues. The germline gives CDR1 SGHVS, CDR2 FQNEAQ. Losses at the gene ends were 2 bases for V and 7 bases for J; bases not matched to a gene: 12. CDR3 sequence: CASSLFPTSGSFRNEQFF. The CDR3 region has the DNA TGTGCCAGCAGCTTATTCCCGACTAGCGGGAGTTTTAGGAATGAGCAGTTCTTC.

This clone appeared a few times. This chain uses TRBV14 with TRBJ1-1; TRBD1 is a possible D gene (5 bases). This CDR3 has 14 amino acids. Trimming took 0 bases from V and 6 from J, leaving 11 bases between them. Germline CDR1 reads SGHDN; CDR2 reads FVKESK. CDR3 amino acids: CASSQERGRAEAFF. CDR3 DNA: TGTGCCAGCAGCCAAGAAAGGGGCCGCGCTGAAGCTTTCTTT.

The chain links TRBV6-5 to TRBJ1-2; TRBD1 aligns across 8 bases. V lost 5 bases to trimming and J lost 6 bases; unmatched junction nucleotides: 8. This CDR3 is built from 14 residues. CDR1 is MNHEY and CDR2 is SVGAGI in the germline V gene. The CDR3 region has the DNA TGTGCCAGCAGTCGGACAGGGCTGGTAAATGGCTACACCTTC. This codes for CASSRTGLVNGYTF.

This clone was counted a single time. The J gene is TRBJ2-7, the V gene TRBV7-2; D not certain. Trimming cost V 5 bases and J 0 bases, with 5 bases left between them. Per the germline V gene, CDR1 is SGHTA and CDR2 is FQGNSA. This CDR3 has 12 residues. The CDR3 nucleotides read TGTGCCAGCAGCCCGAGCTCCTACGAGCAGTACGTC. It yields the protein CASSPSSYEQYV.

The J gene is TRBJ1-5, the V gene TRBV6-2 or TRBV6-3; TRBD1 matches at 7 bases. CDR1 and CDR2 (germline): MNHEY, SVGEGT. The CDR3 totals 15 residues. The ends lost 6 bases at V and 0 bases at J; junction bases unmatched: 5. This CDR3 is CASSRGQHSNQPQHF. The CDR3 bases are TGTGCCAGCAGCCGGGGACAGCATAGCAATCAGCCCCAGCATTTT.